This paragraph covers one T cell receptor beta chain sequence. Its antigen is still unknown. The record originates from a study of cytomegalovirus exposure and HLA in healthy donors. V lost 5 bases, J lost 3 bases, and 4 bases stayed unmatched. In germline, CDR1 is LNHDA, CDR2 SQIVND (reference sequence). The CDR3 extends over 14 amino acids. The primer mix had 60 Vbeta and 13 Jbeta primers. Clones were read by immunoSEQ multiplex PCR, and TCRdb kept only the in-frame ones, dropping some. The sample consists of under 200,000 clones, about 70% of them appearing once. Study-level points and caveats: Within an earlier analysis, most TCR beta V segments proved productive either about 87% or about 30% of the time. Cytomegalovirus status was reportedly diagnosed by the classifier with high specificity and sensitivity.

The sample consisted of PBMCs. The genes are TRBV19 and TRBJ1-1; 9 bases line up with TRBD1. This receptor was taken from a woman younger than 35 in good health and CMV-seropositive. Written as DNA, the CDR3 is TGTGCCAGTAGTCCAAGGGACAGGGACACTGAAGCTTTCTTT. The encoded protein is CASSPRDRDTEAFF.